This entry lists 30 T cell receptor beta chains sequenced from one sample in a study of post-analysis software for immune sequencing data. Study-level results: A few TRBV segments (TRBV5-6, TRBV5-1 and TRBV20-1 among them) occurred more frequently in patients than in controls.

Antigen specificity for these receptors is unknown. TCR beta libraries were prepared from cDNA with unique molecular identifiers. TCRdb redid the calling of the PCR reads with MiXCR, one entry per CDR3 protein. Among 750,000 to 950,000 distinct CDR3 sequences listed, roughly 58% were seen once. Sequenced material: blood. These receptors came from a girl under 18 with multiple sclerosis.

The J gene is TRBJ2-1, the V gene TRBV20-1; no firm D call. The CDR3 is 10 residues long. Germline assignment: CDR1 DFQATT and CDR2 SNEGSKA (reference sequence). V was shortened by 7 bases and J by 7 bases, with 8 bases between the two germline ends. CDR3 bases: TGCAGTGGCGGAAGGAATGAGCAGTTCTTC. Its protein product is CSGGRNEQFF.

This sequence joins TRBV3-1 and TRBJ2-3, with D perhaps matching TRBD2 (6 bases). Trimming stripped 2 bases from V and 4 bases from J, with 13 bases between. CDR1 and CDR2 (germline): LGHDT, YNNKEL (reference sequence). The CDR3 contains 15 residues. CDR3 DNA sequence: TGTGCCAGCAGCCAAAACCCGGCGGGGCCAGATACGCAGTATTTT. Amino acid sequence: CASSQNPAGPDTQYF.

This clonotype was counted between two and nine times. The chain combines TRBV12-3 or TRBV12-4 with TRBJ1-5; D not resolved. Trimming cost V 5 bases and J 4 bases, with 15 bases left between them. The CDR3 has 15 residues. CDR3 in DNA: TGTGCCAGCAGTCCTACAATAGGAGGGAATCAGCCCCAGCATTTT. It translates to CASSPTIGGNQPQHF.

The chain is built from TRBV5-1 and TRBJ2-7; D uncertain. The DNA end favors TRBJ2-5, so the J call may be wrong. Germline-derived CDR1 and CDR2 are SGHRS and YFSETQ. CDR3 length: 14 residues. CDR3 protein: CASSFGRIGETQYF. The CDR3 region has the DNA TGCGCCAGCAGCTTCGGACGGATCGGCGAGACCCAGTACTTC.

This clonotype was seen more than once but under ten times. The chain combines TRBV10-3 with TRBJ1-1, with unresolved D. The CDR3 extends over 13 amino acids. The V end lost 8 bases, the J end lost 4 bases, and 14 bases lay between the germline ends. In germline, CDR1 is ENHRY, CDR2 SYGVKD. The CDR3 loop reads CAIGIEGFTEAFF. The CDR3 DNA reads TGTGCCATCGGAATTGAAGGTTTCACTGAAGCTTTCTTT.

This clonotype was found once. This likely comes from a read error, as the CDR3 has no conserved phenylalanine or tryptophan at its end. CDR3: CASGGVYGYTV. The CDR3 coding sequence is TGTGCCAGCGGTGGAGTCTATGGCTACACCGTC. V gene TRBV12-3 or TRBV12-4 combines with J gene TRBJ1-2, with D unclear. V lost 8 bases, J lost 4 bases, and 8 bases lay in between. The length of the CDR3 is 11 residues.

For this clonotype: One junction end disagrees with the germline gene, perhaps due to a read error. The V call is TRBV4-1, the J call TRBJ2-7; TRBD1 matches 8 bases. Germline assignment: CDR1 MGHRA and CDR2 YSYEKL. The CDR3 runs 16 residues. As DNA, the CDR3 is TGCGCCAGCAGCCATGAGGACGGACAGGGCTCCAACGAGCAGTACTTC. It translates to CASSHEDGQGSNEQYF.

In its sample, this clonotype was seen a few times. V gene TRBV29-1 combines with J gene TRBJ1-1; 9 bases are shared with TRBD1. V lost 5 bases to trimming and J lost 1 base; unmatched junction nucleotides: 5. The CDR3 runs to 14 residues. Germline V gene sequence: CDR1 SQVTM, CDR2 ANQGSEA. For the CDR3, the DNA is TGCAGCGTTTGGGGACAGGGCCCGAACACTGAAGCTTTCTTT. Its translation: CSVWGQGPNTEAFF.

The chain uses TRBV10-1 and TRBJ2-5; 7 positions match TRBD2. With 2 bases clipped from V and 5 bases from J, the junction kept 8 bases outside the gene matches. CDR1 is WNHNN, CDR2 SYGVQD, per germline (reference sequence). CDR3 size: 15 residues. This chain's CDR3 is CASSEGGGPVETQYF. CDR3 DNA: TGCGCCAGCAGTGAGGGGGGAGGGCCGGTTGAGACCCAGTACTTC.

CDR3 in DNA: TGCGCCAGCAGCCAAGTGTCGGTAAACACTGAAGCTTTCTTT. Protein product: CASSQVSVNTEAFF. This sequence joins TRBV4-1 and TRBJ1-1; D remains ambiguous. Trimming took off 1 base at V and 2 bases at J, with 8 bases between the two ends. Germline lookup yields CDR1 MGHRA and CDR2 YSYEKL. The CDR3 length is 14 residues.

The V call is TRBV12-3 or TRBV12-4, the J call TRBJ2-5, with 10 bases lining up with TRBD2. The end of the DNA is better explained by TRBJ2-7, so the J call may be wrong. The CDR3 consists of 14 residues. CDR3 sequence: CASSSSGGLHEQYF. The CDR3 nucleotides read TGTGCCAGCAGTTCTAGCGGGGGCCTCCACGAGCAGTACTTC.

The V and J genes are TRBV6-2 or TRBV6-3 and TRBJ1-5, with D unclear. With 0 bases removed from V and 5 bases from J, the gap between germline ends came to 17 bases. CDR3 length: 17 residues. The germline V gene has CDR1 MNHEY and CDR2 SVGEGT. The CDR3 coding sequence is TGTGCCAGCAGTTACTCGTCTTTAGAACAGTTAGATCAGCCCCAGCATTTT. Residues: CASSYSSLEQLDQPQHF.

This chain uses TRBV15 with TRBJ1-5; D unresolved. Deletions cut 0 bases from V and 4 bases from J, with 10 bases between. The CDR3 totals 15 residues. Germline V lookup: CDR1 LNHNV, CDR2 YYDKDF (reference sequence). The CDR3 protein is CATSRDREGNQPQHF. The CDR3 DNA follows: TGTGCCACCAGCAGAGATAGAGAAGGGAATCAGCCCCAGCATTTT.

The chain links TRBV29-1 to TRBJ1-2; possibly TRBD1 for D (6 bases). Germline assignment: CDR1 SQVTM and CDR2 ANQGSEA. This CDR3 region has 14 residues. Trimming shortened V by 6 bases and J by 7 bases, and 21 bases separated the two germline ends. As DNA, the CDR3 is TGCAGCGTGGCCACTGACAGGAAGATCGGTGGCTACACCTTC. It translates to CSVATDRKIGGYTF. Together with reference TRBV29-1 and TRBJ1-2, the CDR3 gives the full variable domain: SAVISQKPSRDICQRGTSLTIQCQVDSQVTMMFWYRQQPGQSLTLIATANQGSEATYESGFVIDKFPISRPNLTFSTLTVSNMSPEDSSIYLCSVATDRKIGGYTFGSGTRLTVV.

The chain links TRBV20-1 to TRBJ2-3; D ambiguous. The CDR3 contains 11 residues. Deletions cut 3 bases from V and 6 bases from J, with 7 bases between. Germline V gene lookup returns CDR1 DFQATT and CDR2 SNEGSKA (reference sequence). CDR3 sequence reads: CSARNLDTQYF. The CDR3 nucleotides read TGCAGTGCTAGGAATTTGGATACGCAGTATTTT.

V and J are TRBV20-1 and TRBJ1-1; D remains ambiguous. CDR1 is DFQATT, CDR2 SNEGSKA, per germline (reference sequence). V was cut by 1 base and J by 5 bases, with 11 bases left in between. The CDR3 has 13 residues. CDR3 sequence: CSARARVSTEAFF. As DNA, the CDR3 is TGCAGTGCTAGAGCACGTGTCAGTACTGAAGCTTTCTTT.

The rearrangement uses TRBV2 and TRBJ2-7; the D gene is possibly TRBD2 (6 bases). The CDR3 totals 16 residues. Germline V gene sequence: CDR1 SNHLY, CDR2 FYNNEI. Trimming left V 2 bases short and J 4 bases short, with 18 bases between. The CDR3 sequence: CASSENYRGSGYEQYF. CDR3 in DNA: TGTGCCAGCAGTGAAAACTACCGGGGTAGCGGTTACGAGCAGTACTTC.

This clonotype has just a few counts. This chain connects TRBV12-3 or TRBV12-4 to TRBJ2-7, with 9 bases lining up with TRBD1. CDR3 size: 16 residues. The V segment lost 3 bases and the J segment 1 base; nucleotides outside the gene matches: 7. The CDR3 here is CASSLGQGRVSYEQYF. CDR3 DNA: TGTGCCAGCAGTTTGGGACAGGGACGTGTATCCTACGAGCAGTACTTC.

The rearrangement links TRBV15 to TRBJ2-4, with unresolved D. Trimming removed 1 base from V and 0 bases from J, with 4 bases in between. The germline CDR1 and CDR2 sequences are LNHNV and YYDKDF (reference sequence). The CDR3 consists of 14 residues. The CDR3 sequence is CATSRGIAKNIQYF. The CDR3 DNA reads as TGTGCCACCAGCAGAGGTATAGCCAAAAACATTCAGTACTTC.

This clonotype occurred a few times. The chain recombines TRBV29-1 with TRBJ2-7; tentative D call: TRBD1 (6 bases). V was trimmed by 3 bases and J by 3 bases, leaving 21 bases between them. Germline V gene sequence: CDR1 SQVTM, CDR2 ANQGSEA. This CDR3 has 16 amino acids. The CDR3 loop reads CSVEERTFGQSYEQYF. The CDR3 DNA is TGCAGCGTTGAGGAGCGCACGTTCGGACAGAGCTACGAGCAGTACTTC.

This chain connects TRBV14 to TRBJ2-7; D gene uncertain. The V end lost 0 bases, the J end lost 2 bases, and 8 bases lay between the germline ends. Germline loops: CDR1 SGHDN, CDR2 FVKESK. CDR3 size: 14 residues. The CDR3 DNA reads TGTGCCAGCAGCCAAGACCTCTGGCCCTACGAGCAGTACTTC. It yields the protein CASSQDLWPYEQYF. Together with reference TRBV14 and TRBJ2-7, the CDR3 gives the full variable domain: EAGVTQFPSHSVIEKGQTVTLRCDPISGHDNLYWYRRVMGKEIKFLLHFVKESKQDESGMPNNRFLAERTGGTYSTLKVQPAELEDSGVYFCASSQDLWPYEQYFGPGTRLTVT.

V is TRBV5-1 and J is TRBJ1-5; D unclear. Germline CDR1 reads SGHRS; CDR2 reads YFSETQ. The CDR3 totals 14 residues. The V end was cut by 0 bases, the J end by 5 bases, with 9 bases between. CDR3 sequence (DNA): TGCGCCAGCAGCTTGGAGGCAGGTCATCAGCCCCAGCATTTT. Translation gives CASSLEAGHQPQHF.

The J gene is TRBJ2-1, the V gene TRBV20-1, with TRBD1 matching 9 bases. Germline trimming cut 1 base from V and 3 bases from J; bases unmatched to any gene: 7. The CDR3 has 16 amino acids. Germline-derived CDR1 and CDR2 are DFQATT and SNEGSKA (reference sequence). The CDR3 bases are TGCAGTGCTAGAGGTCGACAGGGGGGCCACTACAATGAGCAGTTCTTC. It translates to CSARGRQGGHYNEQFF.

The gene calls are TRBV29-1 and TRBJ2-1; D might be TRBD1 or TRBD2, each matching 5 bases. The CDR3 totals 11 residues. Germline assignment: CDR1 SQVTM and CDR2 ANQGSEA. Trimming cost V 6 bases and J 9 bases, with 12 bases left between them. CDR3 DNA sequence: TGCAGCGTCAAGACCGGGGCTGAGCAGTTCTTC. Protein product: CSVKTGAEQFF.

V is TRBV18 and J is TRBJ2-3, with TRBD2 matching 12 bases. J gave up 4 bases and V 8 bases, and 4 bases lay outside the gene matches. The germline CDR1 and CDR2 sequences are KGHSH and LQKENI. The CDR3 has 14 amino acids. Written as DNA, the CDR3 is TGTGCCAGCACGACTAGCGGGAGACCAGATACGCAGTATTTT. It encodes CASTTSGRPDTQYF.

The chain has TRBV20-1 and TRBJ2-7, with D perhaps matching TRBD1 (5 bases). The J call is in doubt because the DNA end fits TRBJ2-5 better. The CDR3 extends over 11 amino acids. Germline values: CDR1 DFQATT, CDR2 SNEGSKA (reference sequence). The chain's CDR3 is CSAQGRETQYF. CDR3 sequence (DNA): TGCAGTGCTCAGGGTAGAGAGACCCAGTACTTC.

This clonotype was detected only a few times. The V call is TRBV6-5, the J call TRBJ2-1; 7 bases align to TRBD1. CDR1 MNHEY and CDR2 SVGAGI come from the germline V gene. Trimming at V came to 6 bases and at J to 9 bases, leaving 14 bases not matched to a gene. The CDR3 totals 15 residues. The DNA for the CDR3 is TGTGCCAGCAGGATTCGGACAGGTTCGTCGGTTGAGCAGTTCTTC. Translating gives CASRIRTGSSVEQFF.

This clonotype was seen once. The rearrangement uses TRBV9 and TRBJ2-4, with 7 bases identical to TRBD1. Germline lookup yields CDR1 SGDLS and CDR2 YYNGEE. This CDR3 spans 15 amino acids. J gave up 3 bases and V 0 bases, and 3 bases lay outside the gene matches. CDR3 region: CASSVEQGRKNIQYF. The CDR3, as DNA: TGTGCCAGCAGCGTAGAACAGGGGCGCAAAAACATTCAGTACTTC.

The V and J genes are TRBV29-1 and TRBJ1-2, with a tentative D call TRBD1 (5 bases). The germline V and J ends were trimmed by 7 bases and 2 bases, with 14 bases remaining between them. The CDR3 runs to 13 residues. In germline, CDR1 is SQVTM, CDR2 ANQGSEA. The CDR3 spells CSADSLRNYGYTF. CDR3 sequence (DNA): TGCAGCGCAGACAGCCTCCGCAACTATGGCTACACCTTC.

The chain has TRBV2 and TRBJ2-4, with D unclear. The J call may be mistaken, given a closer DNA end match to TRBJ2-7. This CDR3 is 12 amino acids long. The germline gives CDR1 SNHLY, CDR2 FYNNEI. The DNA for the CDR3 is TGTGCCAGCATTGCCTATGGCGTCGAGCAGTACTTC. It translates to CASIAYGVEQYF.